These 29 T cell receptor beta chains came from one sample sequenced in a study of cytomegalovirus exposure and HLA in healthy donors. PCR used 60 Vbeta primers and 13 Jbeta primers. Assay used: immunoSEQ multiplex PCR; TCRdb lists only in-frame clones, some missing. The table includes approximately 93,000 clones, more than 55% detected once. The material sequenced was PBMCs. These receptors came from a boy aged 10-17 years in good health and CMV-seropositive.

The V gene is TRBV7-9, the J gene TRBJ2-5; D is ambiguous. Germline loops: CDR1 SEHNR, CDR2 FQNEAQ (reference sequence). Trimming shortened V by 1 base and J by 2 bases, and 11 bases separated the two germline ends. This CDR3 comprises 15 residues. CDR3 sequence: CASSLVYGDQETQYF. CDR3 sequence (DNA): TGTGCCAGCAGCTTAGTCTATGGAGATCAAGAGACCCAGTACTTC.

V is TRBV18 and J is TRBJ1-1; 8 nucleotides align to TRBD1. Trimming at V came to 6 bases and at J to 6 bases, leaving 6 bases not matched to a gene. This CDR3 spans 13 amino acids. The germline V gene has CDR1 KGHSH and CDR2 LQKENI. This chain's CDR3 is CASSGQQGAEAFF. The CDR3 bases are TGTGCCAGCTCCGGACAACAGGGGGCTGAAGCTTTCTTT.

This rearrangement joins TRBV9 to TRBJ2-3, with 10 nucleotides matching TRBD1. The CDR3 extends over 15 amino acids. The junction had 1 base not matched to a gene; V was cut back by 3 bases and J by 0 bases. Germline lookup yields CDR1 SGDLS and CDR2 YYNGEE. CDR3 protein: CASSGTGGSTDTQYF. CDR3 DNA sequence: TGTGCCAGCAGCGGGACAGGGGGAAGCACAGATACGCAGTATTTT.

With respect to this clone: At one end the junction does not follow the germline gene, possibly because of a read error. This rearrangement joins TRBV6-1 to TRBJ2-3, with TRBD2 matching 7 bases. This CDR3 has 13 residues. The germline V gene has CDR1 MNHNS and CDR2 SASEGT. CDR3 nucleotides: TGTGCCAGCAGTGAAATCGGCCTAGCGGAAGATCCTTTT. Amino acids: CASSEIGLAEDPF.

This CDR3 reads CASSLTGGSGNTIYF. Here the CDR3 DNA reads TGTGCCAGCAGCTTAACGGGGGGGTCTGGAAACACCATATATTTT. V gene TRBV7-3 combines with J gene TRBJ1-3; D is possibly TRBD1 (5 bases). V lost 0 bases, J lost 1 base, and 7 bases lay in between. Germline lookup yields CDR1 SGHTA and CDR2 FQGTGA. The CDR3 consists of 15 residues.

The rearrangement links TRBV2 to TRBJ2-7; D perhaps matches TRBD1 (5 bases). CDR3 length equals 15 residues. V was shortened by 6 bases and J by 0 bases, with 15 bases between the two germline ends. CDR1 is SNHLY and CDR2 is FYNNEI in the germline V gene. In nucleotides, the CDR3 is TGTGCCAGCAGCAGACAGCGCCTTAGCTCCTACGAGCAGTACTTC. Its translation: CASSRQRLSSYEQYF.

This chain uses TRBV7-2 with TRBJ2-1; 11 bases line up with TRBD2. The CDR3 has 16 residues. Per the germline V gene, CDR1 is SGHTA and CDR2 is FQGNSA. V lost 5 bases and J lost 7; bases outside the gene matches: 10. CDR3 bases: TGTGCCAGCAGCCCTCGGACTAGCGGGTTGAAAAATGAGCAGTTCTTC. The encoded protein is CASSPRTSGLKNEQFF.

The chain carries TRBV18 and TRBJ2-3, with 7 bases fitting TRBD1. This CDR3 has 16 residues. Trimming removed 2 bases from V and 0 bases from J; junction bases left unmatched: 5. Germline V gene lookup returns CDR1 KGHSH and CDR2 LQKENI. The CDR3 DNA reads as TGTGCCAGCTCACCAAGAACAGGGGCTAGCACAGATACGCAGTATTTT. This gives the protein CASSPRTGASTDTQYF.

This chain connects TRBV20-1 to TRBJ1-2; no clear D. Germline-derived CDR1 and CDR2 are DFQATT and SNEGSKA (reference sequence). This CDR3 contains 11 residues. V lost 3 bases, J lost 8 bases, and 10 bases lay in between. In DNA form, the CDR3 reads TGCAGTGCTAGTAATGAGGCAGGCTACACCTTC. Protein product: CSASNEAGYTF.

CDR3 in DNA: TGTGCCAGCAGCCGGACAGGGGGAGAGACCCAGTACTTC. The encoded protein is CASSRTGGETQYF. The chain links TRBV5-4 to TRBJ2-5; 10 positions agree with TRBD1. The CDR3 extends over 13 amino acids. Germline CDR1 reads SGHNT; CDR2 reads YYREEE (reference sequence). J was trimmed by 4 bases and V by 4 bases; bases with no gene match: 1.

The rearrangement links TRBV7-9 to TRBJ1-2; D unclear. The CDR3 is made up of 13 amino acids. V was clipped by 3 bases and J by 5 bases, with 10 bases between them. Germline CDR1 and CDR2: SEHNR and FQNEAQ (reference sequence). CDR3 region: CASSFEGSYGYTF. In nucleotides, the CDR3 is TGTGCCAGCAGCTTCGAGGGTAGTTATGGCTACACCTTC.

J is TRBJ2-1 and V is TRBV30, with D maybe TRBD2 (6 bases). The CDR3 has 13 residues. The V gene's germline CDR1 is GTSNPN and CDR2 SVGIG (reference sequence). V lost 8 bases and J 8 bases, leaving 19 bases between the germline ends. This CDR3 reads CAQLRGGNDEQFF. The CDR3 DNA is TGTGCCCAATTAAGGGGAGGTAACGATGAGCAGTTCTTC.

In this sample, this clone turned up once. This rearrangement joins TRBV9 to TRBJ1-1; 7 bases agree with TRBD1. This CDR3 contains 14 residues. Germline assignment: CDR1 SGDLS and CDR2 YYNGEE. V was pared by 4 bases and J by 1 base, with 4 bases of the junction left unmatched. CDR3: CASSPTGTNTEAFF. The DNA for the CDR3 is TGTGCCAGCAGCCCGACAGGGACGAACACTGAAGCTTTCTTT. Combining the CDR3 with reference TRBV9 and TRBJ1-1 gives the whole variable domain DSGVTQTPKHLITATGQRVTLRCSPRSGDLSVYWYQQSLDQGLQFLIQYYNGEERAKGNILERFSAQQFPDLHSELNLSSLELGDSALYFCASSPTGTNTEAFFGQGTRLTVV.

As for this clone: At one of its ends the junction is not consistent with the germline gene, which may arise from a read error. The chain uses TRBV27 and TRBJ1-1; the match to TRBD1 covers 10 bases. The CDR3 is made up of 16 amino acids. Germline CDR1 and CDR2: MNHEY and SMNVEV (reference sequence). CDR3 residues: CASSTGTGVLKTEAFF. In DNA, the CDR3 is TGTGCCAGCAGTACCGGGACAGGGGTTCTGAAAACTGAAGCTTTCTTT.

This clone was detected once. The rearrangement joins TRBV7-2 to TRBJ2-3; TRBD2 matches at 8 bases. The CDR3 consists of 16 residues. The V segment lost 6 bases and the J segment 5 bases; nucleotides outside the gene matches: 13. Germline CDR1 is SGHTA and CDR2 is FQGNSA. As DNA, the CDR3 is TGTGCCAGCAGACCGAGGACTAGCCTCTCGTTAGATACGCAGTATTTT. This encodes CASRPRTSLSLDTQYF.

Here the CDR3 reads CASSKGASPEAFF. CDR3 in DNA: TGTGCCAGCAGCAAAGGAGCGTCGCCTGAAGCTTTCTTT. V usage is TRBV21-1 and J usage is TRBJ1-1. TRBV21-1 is tagged as a pseudogene. The CDR3 contains 13 residues.

This clone was seen once. This rearrangement joins TRBV5-6 to TRBJ1-5; no definite D call. Germline-derived CDR1 and CDR2 are SGHDT and YYEEEE. CDR3 size: 16 residues. Deletions cut 4 bases from V and 2 bases from J, with 16 bases between. The CDR3 sequence: CASSRNLALGNQPQHF. CDR3 in DNA: TGTGCCAGCAGCCGCAATTTGGCACTAGGCAATCAGCCCCAGCATTTT.

The CDR3 sequence is CASSQDSTGGTTGELFF. In nucleotides, the CDR3 is TGCGCCAGCAGCCAAGATTCCACGGGAGGGACCACCGGGGAGCTGTTTTTT. The J gene is TRBJ2-2, the V gene TRBV4-3; 8 bases line up with TRBD2. With 0 bases clipped from V and 4 bases from J, the junction kept 7 bases outside the gene matches. Germline V gene sequence: CDR1 LGHNA, CDR2 YSLEER. This CDR3 region has 17 residues.

This clone turned up a few times. The V and J genes are TRBV7-2 and TRBJ2-5; tentatively, D is TRBD1 (5 bases). The germline gives CDR1 SGHTA, CDR2 FQGNSA. V was cut by 3 bases and J by 2 bases, with 13 bases left in between. CDR3 length: 15 residues. As DNA, the CDR3 is TGTGCCAGCAGCTTTCAGGGTGGCTTTCAAGAGACCCAGTACTTC. It translates to CASSFQGGFQETQYF.

J is TRBJ2-5 and V is TRBV7-6, with a possible D match to TRBD1 (5 bases). The V end was cut by 6 bases, the J end by 9 bases, with 17 bases between. Per germline, CDR1 SGHVS and CDR2 FNYEAQ. The CDR3 runs 13 residues. The CDR3 DNA is TGTGCCAGCAGTCAAGGGCAGGGTGCGGCCCAGTACTTC. Protein sequence: CASSQGQGAAQYF.

The V and J genes are TRBV25-1 and TRBJ1-1; D is unresolved. Per germline, CDR1 MGHDK and CDR2 SYGVNS. This CDR3 has 12 residues. Trimming took off 3 bases at V and 7 bases at J, with 9 bases between the two ends. The CDR3 DNA sequence: TGTGCCAGCAGTGACCCCGGTCTTGAAGCTTTCTTT. This codes for CASSDPGLEAFF.

The chain employs TRBV25-1 and TRBJ1-1, with 7 nucleotides matching TRBD1. The length of the CDR3 is 15 residues. The V and J ends lost 2 bases and 2 bases, in that order; junction bases with no gene match: 5. The germline gives CDR1 MGHDK, CDR2 SYGVNS. Here the CDR3 reads CASSEPRTGNTEAFF. DNA for the CDR3: TGTGCCAGCAGTGAACCAAGGACAGGCAACACTGAAGCTTTCTTT.

V usage is TRBV30 and J usage is TRBJ1-3; D gene unclear. Trimming shortened V by 4 bases and J by 6 bases, and 10 bases separated the two germline ends. The V gene's germline CDR1 is GTSNPN and CDR2 SVGIG (reference sequence). This CDR3 is built from 12 residues. Here the CDR3 reads CAWNTGENTIYF. DNA of the CDR3: TGTGCCTGGAATACGGGTGAAAACACCATATATTTT.

This clone was found a few times. This chain links TRBV5-1 with TRBJ1-6; 7 bases match TRBD1. V was pared by 4 bases and J by 5 bases, with 6 bases of the junction left unmatched. Germline-derived CDR1 and CDR2 are SGHRS and YFSETQ. The CDR3 is 15 residues long. The DNA for the CDR3 is TGCGCCAGCAGCCGAATAACAGGGGATAATTCACCCCTCCACTTT. Protein sequence: CASSRITGDNSPLHF.

The chain uses TRBV7-3 and TRBJ2-7; TRBD1 agrees at 11 bases. V lost 1 base to trimming and J lost 4 bases; unmatched junction nucleotides: 9. Germline V lookup: CDR1 SGHTA, CDR2 FQGTGA. The CDR3 is 17 residues long. In DNA form, the CDR3 reads TGTGCCAGCAGCTTAAAGCCGGGGGGACAGGGGGTTTACGAGCAGTACTTC. This gives the protein CASSLKPGGQGVYEQYF.

This clone is a singleton in its sample. The chain carries TRBV5-4 and TRBJ2-3, with D possibly being TRBD1 (5 bases). CDR3 size: 15 residues. In germline, CDR1 is SGHNT, CDR2 YYREEE (reference sequence). The germline V and J ends were trimmed by 1 base and 5 bases, with 14 bases remaining between them. The DNA for the CDR3 is TGTGCCAGCAGCTTGAGGTATAGGGGCGGAGATACGCAGTATTTT. This gives the protein CASSLRYRGGDTQYF.

The gene calls are TRBV6-6 and TRBJ1-1, with a possible D match to TRBD1 (5 bases). Germline assignment: CDR1 MNHNY and CDR2 SVGAGI (reference sequence). V was cut by 8 bases and J by 4 bases, with 14 bases left in between. This CDR3 has 13 amino acids. Here the CDR3 reads CASLRDLGTEAFF. The CDR3 bases are TGTGCCAGCCTCAGGGATTTGGGCACTGAAGCTTTCTTT.

This clone was seen more than once but under ten times. This rearrangement joins TRBV6-5 to TRBJ1-1; 8 bases match TRBD1. Germline lookup yields CDR1 MNHEY and CDR2 SVGAGI. This CDR3 has 16 residues. With 4 bases clipped from V and 5 bases from J, the junction kept 12 bases outside the gene matches. CDR3 DNA sequence: TGTGCCAGCAGTTTGTCCGGGACAGGCCCGGGGACTGAAGCTTTCTTT. The encoded protein is CASSLSGTGPGTEAFF.

CDR3: CASRRTGGVGYTF. CDR3 coding DNA: TGCGCCAGCAGGCGGACAGGGGGCGTAGGCTACACCTTC. The V gene is TRBV5-1, the J gene TRBJ1-2, with 11 bases aligning to TRBD1. V trimming: 5 bases; J trimming: 8 bases; junction bases outside the gene matches: 5. The CDR3 consists of 13 residues. Germline values: CDR1 SGHRS, CDR2 YFSETQ.